Following are 14 T cell receptor beta chains from one sample sequenced in a study of T cell repertoires in MIS-A myocarditis. Some clones are missing from TCRdb's copy, which holds only in-frame ones; the method was immunoSEQ multiplex PCR. In the table there are roughly 5,000 clones, roughly 74% of which are singletons. Sequenced material: interventricular septum heart tissue obtained at autopsy. These receptors came from a man aged 18 to 30 with fulminant myocarditis from multisystem inflammatory syndrome in adults (MIS-A) after COVID-19.

This clone was found a few times. CDR3 in DNA: TGTGCCAGCAGCACTCAGGGAGATCAGCCCCAGCATTTT. Residues: CASSTQGDQPQHF. The J gene is TRBJ1-5, the V gene TRBV11-2, with a weak D call TRBD1 (5 bases). V dropped 5 bases and J dropped 5 bases, with 10 bases sitting between them. The CDR3 runs to 13 residues. The germline V gene encodes CDR1 SGHAT and CDR2 FQNNGV.

The chain employs TRBV11-2 and TRBJ2-1, with D unresolved. Germline V CDR1 and CDR2: SGHAT, FQNNGV. The CDR3 sequence is 15 residues long. The ends were cut back, 2 bases at V and 6 bases at J, with 14 bases in the middle. The DNA of the CDR3 is TGTGCCAGCAGCTTAATTAGTGGTAGGGCCAATGAGCAGTTCTTC. Translated, it gives CASSLISGRANEQFF.

This clone was picked up one time. V and J are TRBV29-1 and TRBJ1-5; D might be TRBD1 (5 bases). Germline CDR1 reads SQVTM; CDR2 reads ANQGSEA. The CDR3 extends over 15 amino acids. V was shortened by 6 bases and J by 0 bases, with 15 bases between the two germline ends. The CDR3 sequence: CSVASGPYSNQPQHF. DNA for the CDR3: TGCAGCGTCGCTTCAGGGCCTTATAGCAATCAGCCCCAGCATTTT. Supplemented by reference TRBV29-1 and TRBJ1-5, the full variable domain reads SAVISQKPSRDICQRGTSLTIQCQVDSQVTMMFWYRQQPGQSLTLIATANQGSEATYESGFVIDKFPISRPNLTFSTLTVSNMSPEDSSIYLCSVASGPYSNQPQHFGDGTRLSIL.

The DNA of the CDR3 is TGTGCCAGTAGTAAGACAGGAGGTACGAACACCGGGGAGCTGTTTTTT. Amino acids: CASSKTGGTNTGELFF. This chain joins TRBV19 and TRBJ2-2, with D possibly being TRBD1 (6 bases). The CDR3 sequence is 16 residues long. V was shortened by 4 bases and J by 0 bases, with 12 bases between the two germline ends. Germline CDR1 and CDR2: LNHDA and SQIVND (reference sequence).

This clone was detected only once. The chain employs TRBV4-1 and TRBJ2-7; 10 bases line up with TRBD1. V shed 2 bases and J 2 bases; nucleotides not matched to a gene: 6. The V gene's germline CDR1 is MGHRA and CDR2 YSYEKL. CDR3 length: 16 amino acids. CDR3 in DNA: TGCGCCAGCAGCCAACGTGGACAGGGGGGTACCTACGAGCAGTACTTC. Protein sequence: CASSQRGQGGTYEQYF.

The chain has TRBV28 and TRBJ2-7; 9 bases match TRBD1. The germline V gene encodes CDR1 MDHEN and CDR2 SYDVKM. The trim removed 6 bases at V and 3 bases at J, leaving 6 bases unmatched. This CDR3 region has 14 residues. The CDR3 DNA is TGTGCCAGCAGAACAGGGGGCGGATTCTACGAGCAGTACTTC. Its protein is CASRTGGGFYEQYF.

The chain recombines TRBV11-2 with TRBJ1-2; D is undetermined. Per the germline V gene, CDR1 is SGHAT and CDR2 is FQNNGV. Trimming took 4 bases from V and 8 from J, leaving 14 bases between them. The CDR3 covers 13 residues. The CDR3 loop reads CASSSTSPGGYTF. The CDR3 nucleotides read TGTGCCAGCAGCTCTACTAGTCCGGGAGGCTACACCTTC.

The V and J genes are TRBV10-3 and TRBJ1-4, with D perhaps matching TRBD1 (5 bases). The V gene lost 6 bases and the J gene lost 3 bases, with 11 bases spanning the gap. In germline, CDR1 is ENHRY, CDR2 SYGVKD. The CDR3 sequence is 14 residues long. CDR3: CAISRDGANEKLFF. As DNA, the CDR3 is TGTGCCATCAGCCGGGACGGTGCTAATGAAAAACTGTTTTTT.

The chain links TRBV19 to TRBJ2-7; D is undetermined. Trimming removed 0 bases from V and 2 bases from J, with 11 bases in between. Germline CDR1 reads LNHDA; CDR2 reads SQIVND (reference sequence). The CDR3 sequence is 15 residues long. The CDR3 sequence is CASSIDIDGAYEQYF. CDR3 in DNA: TGTGCCAGTAGTATAGATATTGACGGAGCCTACGAGCAGTACTTC.

V gene TRBV28 combines with J gene TRBJ1-2; TRBD1 agrees at 10 bases. Germline trimming cut 2 bases from V and 10 bases from J; bases unmatched to any gene: 7. CDR3 size: 14 residues. The germline V gene encodes CDR1 MDHEN and CDR2 SYDVKM. CDR3 amino acids: CASSLDRGRGDYTF. The CDR3 DNA is TGTGCCAGCAGTTTAGACAGGGGGCGGGGAGACTACACCTTC.

V gene TRBV9 combines with J gene TRBJ2-1, with TRBD2 matching over 8 bases. V trimming: 2 bases; J trimming: 5 bases; junction bases outside the gene matches: 3. Germline V gene data show CDR1 as SGDLS and CDR2 as YYNGEE. CDR3 length: 14 amino acids. The CDR3 spells CASSVGGRNNEQFF. The CDR3 nucleotides are TGTGCCAGCAGCGTTGGCGGGAGGAACAATGAGCAGTTCTTC.

The V gene is TRBV9, the J gene TRBJ1-2, with D maybe TRBD1 (5 bases). Germline assignment: CDR1 SGDLS and CDR2 YYNGEE. Trimming took off 4 bases at V and 6 bases at J, with 13 bases between the two ends. The CDR3 has 13 residues. This chain's CDR3 is CASSPRGTDGYTF. DNA of the CDR3: TGTGCCAGCAGCCCGCGGGGGACGGATGGCTACACCTTC.

The chain couples TRBV6-1 to TRBJ2-5; D is ambiguous. Germline CDR1 is MNHNS and CDR2 is SASEGT. V was shortened by 2 bases and J by 5 bases, with 9 bases between the two germline ends. This CDR3 has 13 amino acids. CDR3 protein: CASSERPWETQYF. The DNA for the CDR3 is TGTGCCAGCAGTGAACGGCCCTGGGAGACCCAGTACTTC.

The chain carries TRBV18 and TRBJ1-2, with TRBD1 matching over 11 bases. CDR3 length equals 16 residues. The V gene's germline CDR1 is KGHSH and CDR2 LQKENI. Trimming took 2 bases from V and 4 from J; bases not matched to a gene: 6. CDR3 loop: CASSPEWGQGVYGYTF. The CDR3 DNA is TGTGCCAGCTCACCAGAATGGGGACAGGGGGTCTATGGCTACACCTTC.